This is a list of T cell receptor beta chains from one sample in a study of OX40 agonist ivuxolimab in advanced cancers. Using immunoSEQ multiplex PCR, the repertoire was profiled, and TCRdb retains in-frame clones only, with some absent. The sample holds tens of thousands of clones, over 90% seen once. The sample in question was CD4+ or CD8+ T cells sorted from blood, obtained in a trial of the OX40 agonist ivuxolimab. The receptors were gathered from an adult with an advanced solid tumor such as melanoma, head and neck, liver or kidney cancer. Both conserved end residues are part of each CDR3. D genes are given only for firm matches. Rows may omit the clone size; those that give it use once, few, many or a size class.

j_gene,d_gene,len,v_gene,abundance,CDR3nt,CDR3aa
TRBJ2-2,NA,14,TRBV9,NA,TGTGCCAGCAGCGTTGAGCGAGGTACCGGGGAGCTGTTTTTT,CASSVERGTGELFF
TRBJ1-4,TRBD1,13,TRBV10-3,NA,TGTGCCATCAGTGGCGACAGGGTCGGAAAACTGTTTTTT,CAISGDRVGKLFF
TRBJ2-1,NA,17,TRBV21-1,NA,TGTGCCGGGCCGGGACTAGCGGGAAATGTATCCTACAATGAGCAGTTCTTC,CAGPGLAGNVSYNEQFF
TRBJ2-5,TRBD2,14,TRBV6-5,NA,TGTGCCAGCAGACTAGCGGGAGAAAGGGAGACCCAGTACTTC,CASRLAGERETQYF
TRBJ1-1,NA,14,TRBV11-2,NA,TGTGCCAGCAGCCCGACAAGTTCCTCGGAGCGGGCTTTCTTT,CASSPTSSSERAFF
TRBJ1-5,NA,17,TRBV28,NA,TGTGCCAGCAGTTTAGTCTCTGGGCCAGATCCTAATCAGCCCCAGCATTTT,CASSLVSGPDPNQPQHF
TRBJ1-2,TRBD1,17,TRBV28,NA,TGTGCCAGCAGTTTCTCCCCCCGGACAGGGAGAGACTATGGCTACACCTTC,CASSFSPRTGRDYGYTF
TRBJ2-7,TRBD2,15,TRBV7-8,NA,TGTGCCAGCAGCTTGGGGACTAGCGGACCCTACGAGCAGTACTTC,CASSLGTSGPYEQYF
TRBJ2-7,NA,15,TRBV6-5,NA,TGTGCCAGCAGTCCCGAAGTGTCCGAAGCCTACGAGCAGTACTTC,CASSPEVSEAYEQYF
TRBJ2-7,NA,15,TRBV7-8,NA,TGTGCCAGCAGCTTGCATCAGGGTCCATCCTACGAGCAGTACTTC,CASSLHQGPSYEQYF
TRBJ2-5,TRBD2,16,TRBV13,once,TGTGCCAGCAGCCTTAGGACTAGCGGGAGGCAAGAGACCCAGTACTTC,CASSLRTSGRQETQYF
TRBJ2-5,TRBD1,18,TRBV6-1,NA,TGTGCCAGCAGTGACCGACAGGGGGTATGGGTAGCCCAAGAGACCCAGTACTTC,CASSDRQGVWVAQETQYF
TRBJ2-7,NA,17,TRBV5-6,once,TGTGCCAGCAGCTTGAGTCACAAGCGGAGAGCCGGCTACGAGCAGTACTTC,CASSLSHKRRAGYEQYF
TRBJ2-2,NA,15,TRBV7-2,NA,TGTGCCAGCAGCTTGTCAGGGAGATACACCGGGGAGCTGTTTTTT,CASSLSGRYTGELFF
TRBJ1-1,NA,15,TRBV7-8,NA,TGTGCCAGCAGCCCCGCCGCCCGGATGAACACTGAAGCTTTCTTT,CASSPAARMNTEAFF
TRBJ1-1,NA,13,TRBV11-2,NA,TGTGCCAGCAGCTTAGTAATGAACACTGAAGCTTTCTTT,CASSLVMNTEAFF
TRBJ1-2,NA,15,TRBV5-6,NA,TGTGCCAGCAGCTGGGAGACCGGAGGTAACTATGGCTACACCTTC,CASSWETGGNYGYTF
TRBJ1-1,NA,14,TRBV4-2,NA,TGTGCCAGCAGCCCGGAGGGGGTTACCCCTGAAGCTTTCTTT,CASSPEGVTPEAFF
TRBJ2-4,TRBD2,17,TRBV7-9,NA,TGTGCCAGCAGCTTATCTTCGGGAGGCTTAGCCAAAAACATTCAGTACTTC,CASSLSSGGLAKNIQYF
TRBJ2-7,NA,14,TRBV6-5,NA,TGTGCCAGCAGTGAAGTAGTGACAGACTACGAGCAGTACTTC,CASSEVVTDYEQYF
TRBJ2-3,NA,17,TRBV7-2,once,TGTGCCAGCAGCTTAGGGGGTTATAGCGGCCTCACAGATACGCAGTATTTT,CASSLGGYSGLTDTQYF
TRBJ2-7,TRBD1,17,TRBV29-1,NA,TGCAGCGTTGAAGGTGACTGGCGGACAGGGGGCGATGACGAGCAGTACTTC,CSVEGDWRTGGDDEQYF
TRBJ1-2,TRBD1,19,TRBV2,NA,TGTGCCAGCACCCTGAGGTTGGACGGACAGGGTAGGCTATTGGATGGCTACACCTTC,CASTLRLDGQGRLLDGYTF
TRBJ2-7,NA,13,TRBV6-5,NA,TGTGCCAGCAGTTACGGGATTAAGGGCGAGCAGTACTTC,CASSYGIKGEQYF
TRBJ2-5,TRBD1,15,TRBV28,once,TGTGCCAGCAGTTTGGGGACAGTGATTCGCGAGACCCAGTACTTC,CASSLGTVIRETQYF
TRBJ2-1,TRBD2,16,TRBV7-9,NA,TGTGCCAGCAGCTTATCCGGGACTAGCGGGTACAATGAGCAGTTCTTC,CASSLSGTSGYNEQFF
TRBJ1-1,NA,14,TRBV7-9,NA,TGTGCCAGCAGCCACTACACGGGCAACACTGAAGCTTTCTTT,CASSHYTGNTEAFF
TRBJ1-1,NA,14,TRBV7-2,NA,TGTGCCAGCAGCCCCGGACCGATGAACACTGAAGCTTTCTTT,CASSPGPMNTEAFF
TRBJ1-2,TRBD1,15,TRBV6-6,once,TGTGCCAGCAGTTACTCGAGGACAGGGCAGTTTGGCTACACCTTC,CASSYSRTGQFGYTF
TRBJ1-1,NA,12,TRBV16,once,TGTGCCAGCAGCCAATCGAACACTGAAGCTTTCTTT,CASSQSNTEAFF
TRBJ2-7,NA,16,TRBV12-2,NA,TGTGCAAGTCGCTTAGTAAGGAGGACAGGGTCTCCCGAGCAGTACTTC,CASRLVRRTGSPEQYF
TRBJ2-7,NA,15,TRBV15,NA,TGTGCCACCAGCAGTCTCTCGGACAGCTCCTACGAGCAGTACTTC,CATSSLSDSSYEQYF
TRBJ2-7,TRBD1,13,TRBV27,NA,TGTGCCAGCAGCGTTGGACAGGCCTACGAGCAGTACTTC,CASSVGQAYEQYF
TRBJ2-2,NA,14,TRBV7-9,NA,TGTGCCAGCAGCTTAACCGGGAGCACCGGGGAGCTGTTTTTT,CASSLTGSTGELFF
TRBJ2-7,NA,15,TRBV9,NA,TGTGCCAGCAGCGCCGCGACAGGAGGATCCTACGAGCAGTACTTC,CASSAATGGSYEQYF
TRBJ2-5,TRBD1,17,TRBV5-5,NA,TGTGCCAGCAGCACGCTCCTGACAGGGTCGATACAGGAGACCCAGTACTTC,CASSTLLTGSIQETQYF
TRBJ1-1,NA,14,TRBV9,few,TGTGCCAGCAGCGTCTCTGGGGGGAACACTGAAGCTTTCTTT,CASSVSGGNTEAFF
TRBJ1-1,NA,14,TRBV27,NA,TGTGCCAGCAGTGCCACTGGACAGCTTAGAGAGGCTTTCTTT,CASSATGQLREAFF
TRBJ2-1,NA,13,TRBV4-3,medium-sized,TGCGCCAGCAGCCAAGATGGCCCCGATGAGCAGTTCTTC,CASSQDGPDEQFF
TRBJ2-1,TRBD1,16,TRBV5-1,NA,TGCGCCAGCAGCTTGGCCTGGGACAGGGGCCGCCATGAGCAGTTCTTC,CASSLAWDRGRHEQFF
TRBJ2-7,TRBD2,16,TRBV7-6,NA,TGTGCCAGCAGCGCTTCTAGCGGGAGGACCACCTACGAGCAGTACTTC,CASSASSGRTTYEQYF
TRBJ2-6,NA,15,TRBV29-1,NA,TGCAGCGTTGAGTTGCTCCGGACTGGGGCCAACGTCCTGACTTTC,CSVELLRTGANVLTF
TRBJ2-7,NA,15,TRBV4-3,NA,TGCGCCAGCAGCCAAGATTTCCCTAGCTCCAGCGAGCAGTACTTC,CASSQDFPSSSEQYF
TRBJ1-1,NA,15,TRBV4-3,NA,TGCGCCAGCAGCCAAAGTGTGGTTACTAGTACTGAAGCTTTCTTT,CASSQSVVTSTEAFF
TRBJ1-1,NA,16,TRBV27,NA,TGTGCCAGCAGTGGACGACCAGGAACTATGAACACTGAAGCTTTCTTT,CASSGRPGTMNTEAFF
TRBJ2-3,NA,14,TRBV11-3,NA,TGTGCCAGCAGCTTCGGCGGGACGGAAGATACGCAGTATTTT,CASSFGGTEDTQYF
TRBJ1-3,TRBD1,18,TRBV27,NA,TGTGCCAGCAGCCTGCTTGGGACAGGGGGGCCCGGACGAAACACCATATATTTT,CASSLLGTGGPGRNTIYF
TRBJ2-7,NA,15,TRBV6-4,NA,TGTGCCAGCAGTGCGGACTACCTTAGCTCCTACGAGCAGTACTTC,CASSADYLSSYEQYF
TRBJ1-5,NA,15,TRBV27,NA,TGTGCCAGCAGTTTATGGGCAGGGGATTCGCAGCCCCAGCATTTT,CASSLWAGDSQPQHF
TRBJ2-5,TRBD1,15,TRBV11-3,NA,TGTGCCAGCAGCTTATCCGGAAGGGGGCGAGAGACCCAGTACTTC,CASSLSGRGRETQYF
TRBJ2-7,NA,12,TRBV6-5,large,TGTGCCAGCTCCCCCCGAGCCTACGAGCAGTACTTC,CASSPRAYEQYF
TRBJ2-7,TRBD1,15,TRBV25-1,NA,TGTGCCAGCAGTGATGGGGACAGTCCGACTTACGAGCAGTACTTC,CASSDGDSPTYEQYF
TRBJ2-5,NA,17,TRBV18,NA,TGTGCCAGCTCACCTCTCACCTGGCGGGATCAGGCAGAGACCCAGTACTTC,CASSPLTWRDQAETQYF
TRBJ2-3,NA,16,TRBV7-6,NA,TGTGCCAGCAGCTTAGTGTACGGGTTGGGCACAGATACGCAGTATTTT,CASSLVYGLGTDTQYF
TRBJ2-7,TRBD1,16,TRBV5-1,NA,TGCGCCAGCAGCTTGGTAGAGGACAGGGGTAAAGCCGAGCAGTACTTC,CASSLVEDRGKAEQYF
TRBJ2-1,NA,16,TRBV5-1,NA,TGCGCCAGCAGCTTAATAGCGGAGGAAATCTACAATGAGCAGTTCTTC,CASSLIAEEIYNEQFF
TRBJ2-5,NA,13,TRBV18,once,TGTGCCAGCTCACCACCGAATCCGGAGACCCAGTACTTC,CASSPPNPETQYF
TRBJ2-4,NA,20,TRBV28,NA,TGTGCCAGCAGTTTTCAGGGGTGGCAGATGGATTCAGTAGCCAAAAACATTCAGTACTTC,CASSFQGWQMDSVAKNIQYF
TRBJ1-2,NA,14,TRBV5-1,NA,TGCGCCAGCTCCGTCCTGGGGGTCAAGGATGGCTACACCTTC,CASSVLGVKDGYTF